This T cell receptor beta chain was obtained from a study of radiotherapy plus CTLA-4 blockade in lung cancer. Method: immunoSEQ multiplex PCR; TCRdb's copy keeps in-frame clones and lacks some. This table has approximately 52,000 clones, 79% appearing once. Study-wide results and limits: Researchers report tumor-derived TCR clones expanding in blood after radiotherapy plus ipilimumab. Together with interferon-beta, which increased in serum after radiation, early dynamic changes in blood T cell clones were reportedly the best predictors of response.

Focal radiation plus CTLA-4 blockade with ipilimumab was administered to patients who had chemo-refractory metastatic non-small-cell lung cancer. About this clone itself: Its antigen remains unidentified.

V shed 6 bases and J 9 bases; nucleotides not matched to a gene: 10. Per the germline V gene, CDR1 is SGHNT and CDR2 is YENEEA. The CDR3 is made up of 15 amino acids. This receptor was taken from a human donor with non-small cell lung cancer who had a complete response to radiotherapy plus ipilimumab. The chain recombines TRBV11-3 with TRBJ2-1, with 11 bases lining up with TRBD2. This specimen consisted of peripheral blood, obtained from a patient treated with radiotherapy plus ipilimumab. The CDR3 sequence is CASRSSGRAHGEQFF. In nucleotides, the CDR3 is TGTGCCAGCAGAAGTAGCGGGAGGGCCCACGGTGAGCAGTTCTTC.